Following are 2 T cell receptor beta chains from one sample sequenced in a study of read filtering for tumor transcriptome and immune sequencing. From roughly 390 ng of RNA, a library with molecular barcoded alpha/delta and beta/gamma adaptors was made. TCRdb re-derived calls from the reads in MiXCR, one entry per CDR3 protein. The sample lists around 130,000 distinct CDR3 sequences; 10% to 15% were seen once. The specimen sequenced was a population of CD138-negative cells sorted from bone marrow. These receptors were collected from a donor over 35 with multiple myeloma.

This clonotype was detected a few times. V gene TRBV28 combines with J gene TRBJ2-4, with TRBD1 matching over 10 bases. The CDR3 covers 16 residues. Germline trimming cut 2 bases from V and 4 bases from J; bases unmatched to any gene: 5. Germline lookup yields CDR1 MDHEN and CDR2 SYDVKM. This CDR3 reads CASSLDRGRVKNIQYF. In DNA form, the CDR3 reads TGTGCCAGCAGTTTAGACAGGGGGCGAGTAAAAAACATTCAGTACTTC.

Points on this clonotype: One base separates it from a far larger clone, so it is likely a read error. The chain carries TRBV3-1 and TRBJ2-1, with a weak D call TRBD1 (7 bases). There are 16 residues in the CDR3. Germline V CDR1 and CDR2: LGHDT, YNNKEL (reference sequence). CDR3 sequence (DNA): TGTGCCAGCAGCCCAACGTTGGGGGGACAGAGGAATGAGCAGTCCTTC. Its protein is CASSPTLGGQRNEQSF.